Listed here is a single TCR beta chain. The data were obtained in a study of blood T cell repertoires in COVID-19. As for the study in general: Samples of COVID-19 (acute and convalescent) were obtained from the United States, Italy and Spain.

Clones were sequenced by immunoSEQ multiplex PCR, and TCRdb holds only the in-frame ones, with some missing. The table records more than 300,000 clones, 86% of them present only once. Germline assignment: CDR1 SNHLY and CDR2 FYNNEI. The CDR3 is made up of 14 amino acids. Germline trimming cut 5 bases from V and 4 bases from J; bases unmatched to any gene: 4. The sequence was obtained from a woman in her 50s with acute or convalescent COVID-19. The sequenced material came from peripheral blood. The chain links TRBV2 to TRBJ2-3; 9 nucleotides agree with TRBD1. Here the CDR3 DNA reads TGTGCCAGCAGTTCCCGGGACAGGGCAGATACGCAGTATTTT. Translation: CASSSRDRADTQYF.